Below, 7 T cell receptor beta chains from the same sample are listed, as sequenced in a study of cytomegalovirus exposure and HLA in healthy donors. Primers included in the PCR were 60 Vbeta and 13 Jbeta primers. Using immunoSEQ multiplex PCR, the repertoire was profiled, and TCRdb retains in-frame clones only, with some absent. The data contain about 160,000 clones, about four fifths of them singletons. What was sequenced was PBMCs. The receptors originated from a male donor in good health and CMV-seropositive.

The chain carries TRBV7-9 and TRBJ2-2; possibly TRBD2 for D (5 bases). Trimming took 4 bases from V and 7 from J, leaving 16 bases between them. Germline CDR1 SEHNR, CDR2 FQNEAQ (reference sequence). This CDR3 region has 15 residues. CDR3 protein: CASSSGNFLLGELFF. DNA for the CDR3: TGTGCCAGCAGCTCCGGGAATTTCCTTCTCGGGGAGCTGTTTTTT.

The V call is TRBV6-5, the J call TRBJ2-7, with D possibly being TRBD2 (6 bases). The V end lost 6 bases, the J end lost 3 bases, and 12 bases lay between the germline ends. The CDR3 is 13 residues long. CDR1 and CDR2 (germline): MNHEY, SVGAGI. CDR3 sequence (DNA): TGTGCCAGCAGCCTGACTAGGGGCTACGAGCAGTACTTC. As protein: CASSLTRGYEQYF.

The chain links TRBV10-3 to TRBJ1-5; a weak D match, TRBD1 (6 bases). V dropped 2 bases and J dropped 1 base, with 9 bases sitting between them. Germline V gene lookup returns CDR1 ENHRY and CDR2 SYGVKD. The CDR3 is 15 amino acids. CDR3 region: CAISEIGGSNQPQHF. CDR3 sequence (DNA): TGTGCCATCAGTGAGATAGGGGGAAGCAATCAGCCCCAGCATTTT.

In the case of this clone: The sample holds other DNA sequences that translate to the same CDR3. V gene TRBV5-4 combines with J gene TRBJ2-5, with 13 bases lining up with TRBD2. Germline CDR1 and CDR2: SGHNT and YYREEE (reference sequence). This CDR3 spans 16 amino acids. The V segment lost 0 bases and the J segment 2 bases; nucleotides outside the gene matches: 1. CDR3 nucleotides: TGTGCCAGCAGCTTGGGACTAGCGGGGGGACAAGAGACCCAGTACTTC. Encoded protein: CASSLGLAGGQETQYF.

The table lists this clone with a few counts. V is TRBV10-2 and J is TRBJ2-7; 15 bases map to TRBD2. V dropped 4 bases and J dropped 9; count of bases not matched to a gene: 4. Germline CDR1 reads WSHSY; CDR2 reads SAAADI. The CDR3 spans 14 residues. CDR3: CASSGGLAGGWQYF. CDR3 sequence (DNA): TGCGCCAGCAGTGGGGGACTAGCGGGAGGATGGCAGTACTTC.

The chain employs TRBV28 and TRBJ2-2, with 10 bases identical to TRBD2. The J segment lost 7 bases and the V segment lost 5 bases, leaving 13 bases of the junction unmatched. Germline V CDR1 and CDR2: MDHEN, SYDVKM. The CDR3 spans 17 residues. CDR3 amino acids: CASSPRSGRASDGELFF. The CDR3 nucleotides are TGTGCCAGCAGTCCCCGAAGCGGGAGGGCCTCGGACGGGGAGCTGTTTTTT.

The genes are TRBV9 and TRBJ2-5, with D possibly TRBD2 on 6 matching bases. CDR3 size: 14 residues. The germline V and J ends were trimmed by 4 bases and 5 bases, with 15 bases remaining between them. The germline V gene encodes CDR1 SGDLS and CDR2 YYNGEE. The CDR3 here is CASSRTGDWETQYF. Written as DNA, the CDR3 is TGTGCCAGCAGCCGGACCGGGGACTGGGAGACCCAGTACTTC.